This T cell receptor beta chain was obtained from a study of neurological immune-mediated disorders. The germline V gene encodes CDR1 SGDLS and CDR2 YYNGEE. Trimming shortened V by 0 bases and J by 4 bases, and 8 bases separated the two germline ends. The CDR3 covers 14 residues. In every sequencing run, more than 180 million TCR-beta sequences were generated from 15-18 subjects. MiXCR was run by TCRdb on the 5' RACE reads, yielding one entry per CDR3 protein. The sample consists of around 30,000 distinct CDR3 sequences, less than 1.6% of them appearing once. In this sample, this clonotype turned up many times.

The rearrangement joins TRBV9 to TRBJ1-5; D ambiguous. The receptor comes from a woman in her twenties or thirties with multiple sclerosis. Material for sequencing was PBMCs. CDR3 in amino acids: CASSVGGPNQPQHF. DNA of the CDR3: TGTGCCAGCAGCGTAGGAGGGCCTAATCAGCCCCAGCATTTT.